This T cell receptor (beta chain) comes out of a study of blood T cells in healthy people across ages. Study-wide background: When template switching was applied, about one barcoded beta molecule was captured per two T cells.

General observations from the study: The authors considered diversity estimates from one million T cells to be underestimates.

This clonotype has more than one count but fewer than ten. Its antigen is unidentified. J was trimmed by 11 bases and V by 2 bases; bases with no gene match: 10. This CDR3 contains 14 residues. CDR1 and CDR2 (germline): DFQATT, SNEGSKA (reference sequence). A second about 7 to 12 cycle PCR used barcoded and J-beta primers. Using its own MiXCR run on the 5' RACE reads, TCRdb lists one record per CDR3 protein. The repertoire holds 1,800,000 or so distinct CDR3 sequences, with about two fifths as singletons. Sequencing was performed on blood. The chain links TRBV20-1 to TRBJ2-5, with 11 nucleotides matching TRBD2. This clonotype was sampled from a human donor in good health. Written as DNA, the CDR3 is TGCAGTGCTAGAATGAGACTAGCGGGGACTGAGCAGTACTTC. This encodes CSARMRLAGTEQYF.